Listed below are T cell receptor beta chains from one sample, sequenced in a study of blood T cell repertoires in COVID-19. Clones were read by immunoSEQ multiplex PCR, and TCRdb kept only the in-frame ones, dropping some. Among about 270,000 clones, about nine tenths were seen once, and the ten largest hold about 2.6%. Sequenced material: PBMCs or T cells enriched from blood (not recorded which). The receptors stem from a woman aged 18-29 years who had recovered from COVID-19. Each CDR3 is given with its conserved first and last residue. D genes are given only for firm matches. The size of a clone is reported for some rows only, either as once, few or many, or as a class for expanded clones.

j_call | clone_size | cdr3_length | v_call | d_call | cdr3_aa | cdr3_nt
TRBJ1-2 | NA | 10 | TRBV23-1 | NA | CASRKGGSTF | TGCGCCAGCAGAAAAGGGGGTTCGACCTTC
TRBJ2-7 | once | 13 | TRBV10-3 | NA | CAIIVRASYEQYF | TGTGCCATCATAGTCAGGGCCTCCTACGAGCAGTACTTC
TRBJ2-1 | NA | 16 | TRBV7-3 | TRBD2 | CASSLNAGGGYNEQFF | TGTGCCAGCAGCTTAAATGCGGGAGGTGGCTACAATGAGCAGTTCTTC
TRBJ2-3 | NA | 15 | TRBV4-1 | TRBD2 | CASSQEWGGTDTQYF | TGCGCCAGCAGCCAAGAATGGGGGGGGACAGATACGCAGTATTTT
TRBJ2-1 | few | 14 | TRBV9 | TRBD1 | CASSFGQGISKQFF | TGTGCCAGCAGCTTCGGACAGGGTATATCGAAGCAGTTCTTC
TRBJ1-2 | NA | 14 | TRBV30 | TRBD1 | CAWSLDRDVYGYTF | TGTGCCTGGAGCCTGGACAGGGATGTCTATGGCTACACCTTC
TRBJ1-1 | NA | 15 | TRBV30 | NA | CAWSTLKIGYTEAFF | TGTGCCTGGAGTACGTTAAAAATCGGTTATACTGAAGCTTTCTTT
TRBJ2-1 | NA | 17 | TRBV10-2 | TRBD2 | CASSESVTSGGDNEQFF | TGCGCCAGCAGTGAGTCAGTGACTAGCGGGGGGGACAATGAGCAGTTCTTC
TRBJ2-5 | NA | 15 | TRBV27 | NA | CASSPWTGAQETQYF | TGTGCCAGCAGTCCCTGGACTGGAGCGCAAGAGACCCAGTACTTC
TRBJ2-7 | NA | 14 | TRBV7-9 | TRBD2 | CASSLTSGQYEQYF | TGTGCCAGCAGCTTAACTAGCGGGCAATACGAGCAGTACTTC
TRBJ2-3 | NA | 15 | TRBV5-4 | NA | CASSHRPTSTDTQYF | TGTGCCAGCAGCCATCGACCGACTAGCACAGATACGCAGTATTTT
TRBJ2-1 | NA | 14 | TRBV7-9 | NA | CASSLIGAPNEQFF | TGTGCCAGCAGCTTGATCGGAGCTCCCAATGAGCAGTTCTTC
TRBJ2-5 | NA | 11 | TRBV6-2/TRBV6-3 | NA | CASSSRETQYF | TGTGCCAGCAGTTCTAGGGAGACCCAGTACTTC
TRBJ2-5 | NA | 14 | TRBV7-2 | NA | CASSLLGARETQYF | TGTGCCAGCAGCTTATTGGGAGCTAGAGAGACCCAGTACTTC
TRBJ2-7 | NA | 14 | TRBV4-3 | NA | CASSQSQADYEQYF | TGCGCCAGCAGCCAATCACAGGCTGACTACGAGCAGTACTTC
TRBJ1-4 | NA | 15 | TRBV6-4 | TRBD1 | CASRHSGGADEKLFF | TGTGCCAGCAGACACTCAGGGGGCGCCGATGAAAAACTGTTTTTT
TRBJ2-3 | NA | 20 | TRBV28 | NA | CASSPDAQFGTRVNTDTQYF | TGTGCCAGCAGTCCCGATGCCCAGTTCGGGACTCGGGTGAACACAGATACGCAGTATTTT
TRBJ1-1 | once | 13 | TRBV11-3 | NA | CASSPAENTEAFF | TGTGCCAGCAGTCCCGCAGAGAACACTGAAGCTTTCTTT
TRBJ2-7 | NA | 14 | TRBV11-2 | TRBD2 | CASSSTSGRWEQYF | TGTGCCAGCAGCTCGACTAGCGGGAGATGGGAGCAGTACTTC
TRBJ1-2 | NA | 15 | TRBV10-3 | NA | CAISDPTAPNYGYTF | TGTGCCATCAGTGACCCGACAGCACCTAACTATGGCTACACCTTC
TRBJ2-7 | NA | 14 | TRBV7-9 | NA | CASSFAQGSYEQYF | TGTGCCAGCAGCTTTGCACAGGGCTCCTACGAGCAGTACTTC
TRBJ1-1 | NA | 14 | TRBV19 | TRBD1 | CASTPGPGGTEAFF | TGTGCCAGCACCCCCGGACCAGGGGGCACTGAAGCTTTCTTT
TRBJ2-7 | NA | 14 | TRBV6-5 | TRBD1 | CASSLTGGSYEQYF | TGTGCCAGCAGTTTGACAGGGGGGAGCTACGAGCAGTACTTC
TRBJ1-5 | NA | 18 | TRBV28 | NA | CASSLLLQGGDSNQPQHF | TGTGCCAGCAGTTTACTACTACAGGGCGGAGATAGCAATCAGCCCCAGCATTTT
TRBJ1-1 | once | 13 | TRBV29-1 | NA | CSVVWFAGTEAFF | TGCAGCGTTGTCTGGTTTGCCGGCACTGAAGCTTTCTTT
TRBJ1-1 | NA | 16 | TRBV27 | TRBD1 | CASSYRDRGMNTEAFF | TGTGCCAGCAGCTACCGGGACAGGGGAATGAACACTGAAGCTTTCTTT
TRBJ1-1 | NA | 13 | TRBV12-3/TRBV12-4 | NA | CASKEGVWTEAFF | TGTGCCAGCAAGGAAGGGGTTTGGACTGAAGCTTTCTTT
TRBJ2-5 | NA | 14 | TRBV20-1 | TRBD2 | CSASGRGLAETQYF | TGCAGTGCTAGTGGTCGGGGACTAGCGGAGACCCAGTACTTC
TRBJ1-2 | NA | 12 | TRBV11-3 | NA | CASSKGGDGYTF | TGTGCCAGCTCAAAAGGGGGTGATGGCTACACCTTC